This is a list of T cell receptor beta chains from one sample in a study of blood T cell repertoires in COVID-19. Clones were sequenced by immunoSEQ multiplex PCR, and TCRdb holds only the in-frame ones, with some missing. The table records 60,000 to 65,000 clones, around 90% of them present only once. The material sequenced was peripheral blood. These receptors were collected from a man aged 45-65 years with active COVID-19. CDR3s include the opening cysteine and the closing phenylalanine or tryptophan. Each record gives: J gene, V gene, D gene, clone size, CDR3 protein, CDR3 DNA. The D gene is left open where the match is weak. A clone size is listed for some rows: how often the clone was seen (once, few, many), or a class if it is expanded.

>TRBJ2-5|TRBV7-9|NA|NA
CASSPLGLGTGQETQYF
TGTGCCAGCAGCCCGCTAGGTTTGGGGACTGGGCAAGAGACCCAGTACTTC
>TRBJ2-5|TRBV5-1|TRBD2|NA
CASSPGLAGGRYQETQYF
TGCGCCAGCAGCCCGGGACTAGCGGGGGGCCGGTACCAAGAGACCCAGTACTTC
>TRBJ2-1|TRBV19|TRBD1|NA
CASRGQGDNEQFF
TGTGCCAGTAGGGGGCAGGGGGACAATGAGCAGTTCTTC
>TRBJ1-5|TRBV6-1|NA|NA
CASSDGKDRGNQPQHF
TGTGCCAGCAGTGATGGAAAGGACAGAGGGAATCAGCCCCAGCATTTT
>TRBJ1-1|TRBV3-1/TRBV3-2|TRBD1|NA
CASSLTEGAGKAFF
TGTGCCAGCAGCCTAACGGAGGGGGCGGGGAAAGCTTTCTTT
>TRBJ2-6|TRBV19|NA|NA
CASSGGPTGANVLTF
TGTGCCAGTAGTGGGGGCCCCACTGGGGCCAACGTCCTGACTTTC
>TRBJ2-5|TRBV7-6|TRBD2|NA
CASSLSPTTSGGARETQYF
TGTGCCAGCAGCTTATCCCCCACGACTAGCGGGGGGGCTCGGGAGACCCAGTACTTC
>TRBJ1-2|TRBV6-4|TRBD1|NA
CASSPGQGGYGYTF
TGTGCCAGCAGTCCGGGACAGGGAGGCTATGGCTACACCTTC
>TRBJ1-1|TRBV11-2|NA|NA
CASSLGQLNTEAFF
TGTGCCAGCAGCTTAGGACAGTTGAACACTGAAGCTTTCTTT
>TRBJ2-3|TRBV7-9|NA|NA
CASTGADTQYF
TGTGCCAGCACCGGAGCAGATACGCAGTATTTT
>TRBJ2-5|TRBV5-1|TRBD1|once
CASSSTGTGGAGTQYF
TGCGCCAGCAGCTCCACCGGGACAGGGGGCGCGGGGACCCAGTACTTC
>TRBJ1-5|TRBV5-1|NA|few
CASSLRRGGQPQHF
TGCGCCAGCAGCTTAAGACGGGGAGGGCAGCCCCAGCATTTT
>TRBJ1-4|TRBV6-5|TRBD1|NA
CASSHRDSINEKLFF
TGTGCCAGCAGTCACCGGGACAGTATAAATGAAAAACTGTTTTTT
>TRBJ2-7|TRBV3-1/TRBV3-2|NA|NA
CASSTRQDTYEQYF
TGTGCCAGCAGCACCCGACAGGACACCTACGAGCAGTACTTC
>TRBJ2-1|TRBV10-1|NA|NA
CASSEPEDEQFF
TGCGCCAGCAGTGAACCCGAGGATGAGCAGTTCTTC
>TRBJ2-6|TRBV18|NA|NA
CASSPSEAGANVLTF
TGTGCCAGCTCACCCTCAGAAGCTGGGGCCAACGTCCTGACTTTC
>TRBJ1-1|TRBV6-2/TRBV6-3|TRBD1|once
CASSYSEGQVNTEAFF
TGTGCCAGCAGTTACTCTGAGGGACAGGTGAACACTGAAGCTTTCTTT
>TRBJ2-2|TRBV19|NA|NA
CASSRRGPIGTGELFF
TGTGCCAGTAGTCGGAGAGGGCCTATTGGCACCGGGGAGCTGTTTTTT
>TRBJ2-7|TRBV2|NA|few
CASSARGEEQYF
TGTGCCAGCAGTGCACGGGGAGAAGAGCAGTACTTC
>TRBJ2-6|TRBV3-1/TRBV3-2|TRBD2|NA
CASSQSPGRGGGSGANVLTF
TGTGCCAGCAGCCAAAGCCCCGGGCGGGGCGGGGGCTCTGGGGCCAACGTCCTGACTTTC
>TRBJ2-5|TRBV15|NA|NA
CATRVAIQQETQYF
TGTGCCACCAGAGTAGCGATCCAACAAGAGACCCAGTACTTC
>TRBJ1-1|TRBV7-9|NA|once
CASSFSGTEAFF
TGTGCCAGCAGCTTCTCCGGGACAGAAGCTTTCTTT
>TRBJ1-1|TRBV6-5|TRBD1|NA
CASSFQDRANTEAFF
TGTGCCAGCAGCTTTCAGGACAGGGCGAACACTGAAGCTTTCTTT
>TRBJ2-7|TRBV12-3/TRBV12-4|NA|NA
CASSFNRAHEQYF
TGTGCCAGCAGTTTTAACAGGGCGCACGAGCAGTACTTC